The 26 T cell receptor beta chains below all came from one sample that was sequenced in a study of control samples from healthy donors and cancer patients. Sequenced by immunoSEQ multiplex PCR; TCRdb stores in-frame clones only, minus some. The data hold 70,000 to 100,000 clones, with 91% observed a single time. Sequenced sample: blood. These receptors were collected from a man in his fifties or sixties in good health.

The V gene is TRBV10-1, the J gene TRBJ2-3; TRBD2 matches 13 bases. Germline trimming cut 5 bases from V and 1 base from J; bases unmatched to any gene: 6. There are 17 residues in the CDR3. Germline V lookup: CDR1 WNHNN, CDR2 SYGVQD (reference sequence). The CDR3 spells CASSRTSGGQRTDTQYF. CDR3 coding DNA: TGCGCCAGCAGTAGGACTAGCGGGGGCCAACGCACAGATACGCAGTATTTT.

The chain recombines TRBV6-5 with TRBJ1-1; D not resolved. Germline V gene lookup returns CDR1 MNHEY and CDR2 SVGAGI. CDR3 length: 13 residues. With 0 bases removed from V and 7 bases from J, the gap between germline ends came to 9 bases. Here the CDR3 DNA reads TGTGCCAGCAGTTACTCGATTCGTGTTGAAGCTTTCTTT. It codes for CASSYSIRVEAFF.

This rearrangement joins TRBV7-9 to TRBJ1-5, with TRBD1 matching 7 bases. The J segment lost 6 bases and the V segment lost 1 base, leaving 9 bases of the junction unmatched. The CDR3 consists of 16 residues. Germline assignment: CDR1 SEHNR and CDR2 FQNEAQ (reference sequence). CDR3: CASSLGAGGTGQPQHF. CDR3 nucleotide sequence: TGTGCCAGCAGCTTAGGGGCAGGGGGTACCGGTCAGCCCCAGCATTTT. The full variable domain, its missing parts supplied by reference TRBV7-9 and TRBJ1-5, is DTGVSQNPRHKITKRGQNVTFRCDPISEHNRLYWYRQTLGQGPEFLTYFQNEAQLEKSRLLSDRFSAERPKGSFSTLEIQRTEQGDSAMYLCASSLGAGGTGQPQHFGDGTRLSIL.

The chain employs TRBV6-5 and TRBJ2-7; possible D gene TRBD1, 6 bases. CDR1 and CDR2 (germline): MNHEY, SVGAGI. The V end was cut by 1 base, the J end by 3 bases, with 16 bases between. The CDR3 is 16 residues long. CDR3: CASSYFRSGAYYEQYF. As DNA, the CDR3 is TGTGCCAGCAGTTACTTTAGATCAGGGGCCTACTACGAGCAGTACTTC.

The rearrangement joins TRBV4-2 to TRBJ2-7; no clear D. The CDR3 length is 14 residues. CDR1 is LGHNA, CDR2 YNFKEQ, per germline. Between the trimmed V and J ends, which lost 0 bases and 2 bases, there was a span of 8 bases. CDR3 bases: TGTGCCAGCAGCCAAGAAGTCACCACCTACGAGCAGTACTTC. Amino acid sequence: CASSQEVTTYEQYF.

This chain joins TRBV19 and TRBJ1-2; D is unclear. This CDR3 is 12 amino acids long. V was cut by 7 bases and J by 3 bases, with 9 bases left in between. Germline V gives CDR1 LNHDA, CDR2 SQIVND (reference sequence). The CDR3 coding sequence is TGTGCCAGTACCCAGATTGACTATGGCTACACCTTC. Translation: CASTQIDYGYTF. Supplemented by reference TRBV19 and TRBJ1-2, the full variable domain reads DGGITQSPKYLFRKEGQNVTLSCEQNLNHDAMYWYRQDPGQGLRLIYYSQIVNDFQKGDIAEGYSVSREKKESFPLTVTSAQKNPTAFYLCASTQIDYGYTFGSGTRLTVV.

The chain employs TRBV10-3 and TRBJ2-3, with TRBD2 matching over 7 bases. With V trimmed by 10 bases and J by 6 bases, 16 bases remained unmatched. The CDR3 spans 15 residues. Germline CDR1 ENHRY, CDR2 SYGVKD. The CDR3 region is CATGVPTGGKDTQYF. The CDR3 DNA sequence: TGTGCCACCGGGGTTCCTACGGGGGGTAAGGATACGCAGTATTTT.

The chain links TRBV5-1 to TRBJ1-6; D is perhaps TRBD1 (6 bases). Germline loops: CDR1 SGHRS, CDR2 YFSETQ. This CDR3 contains 15 residues. V was pared by 4 bases and J by 6 bases, with 14 bases between. This chain's CDR3 is CASSRDTRFNSPLHF. The CDR3 DNA reads TGCGCCAGCAGCCGGGACACCAGGTTTAATTCACCCCTCCACTTT.

V is TRBV5-1 and J is TRBJ1-1; D is unclear. V dropped 0 bases and J dropped 4 bases, with 10 bases sitting between them. Germline V CDR1 and CDR2: SGHRS, YFSETQ. This CDR3 has 14 residues. CDR3 amino acids: CASSLDQIGTEAFF. The CDR3 DNA reads as TGCGCCAGCAGCTTGGATCAGATCGGCACTGAAGCTTTCTTT.

The chain combines TRBV19 with TRBJ1-5, with D tentatively TRBD1 (6 bases). Trimming took 8 bases from V and 0 from J, leaving 14 bases between them. Germline assignment: CDR1 LNHDA and CDR2 SQIVND (reference sequence). There are 15 residues in the CDR3. CDR3 DNA: TGTGCCAGTCGCGGACAGACTTATAGCAATCAGCCCCAGCATTTT. It is translated as CASRGQTYSNQPQHF.

In DNA form, the CDR3 reads TGTGCCTGGATCTCCCCGGGACAGGGTTCCTACGAGCAGTACTTC. Amino acids: CAWISPGQGSYEQYF. The V call is TRBV30, the J call TRBJ2-7, with TRBD1 matching over 9 bases. V shed 4 bases, J shed 1 base, and the junction held 8 bases outside the gene matches. Per the germline V gene, CDR1 is GTSNPN and CDR2 is SVGIG (reference sequence). This CDR3 has 15 amino acids.

This chain joins TRBV5-4 and TRBJ2-5, with D perhaps being TRBD1 or TRBD2 (6 bases each). From germline, CDR1 is SGHNT and CDR2 YYREEE (reference sequence). This CDR3 is built from 13 residues. Trimming took 4 bases from V and 5 from J, leaving 12 bases between them. CDR3 bases: TGTGCCAGCAGCCCCACAGGGAGGGAGACCCAGTACTTC. Protein: CASSPTGRETQYF.

The rearrangement uses TRBV5-1 and TRBJ2-2; possible D gene TRBD2, 6 bases. The CDR3 is 15 residues long. The germline gives CDR1 SGHRS, CDR2 YFSETQ. V lost 5 bases and J 0 bases, leaving 11 bases between the germline ends. The CDR3 loop reads CASRRGTPNTGELFF. The CDR3 DNA is TGCGCCAGCAGGCGGGGAACCCCGAACACCGGGGAGCTGTTTTTT.

In this sample, this clone turned up a few times. This chain uses TRBV7-9 with TRBJ2-1; D is undetermined. The V and J ends lost 3 bases and 10 bases respectively, with 7 bases between them. Germline V CDR1 and CDR2: SEHNR, FQNEAQ (reference sequence). The length of the CDR3 is 11 residues. The CDR3, as DNA: TGTGCCAGCAGCTTGTCTCGGGAGCAGTTCTTC. Protein sequence: CASSLSREQFF.

This sequence joins TRBV6-5 and TRBJ1-2, with D possibly TRBD1 on 6 matching bases. The CDR3 has 14 residues. Looked up from germline, CDR1 is MNHEY and CDR2 is SVGAGI. V lost 6 bases, J lost 8 bases, and 19 bases lay in between. CDR3 nucleotides: TGTGCCAGCAGCCTTTCAGGGGCGGTGAAGGGCTACACCTTC. This codes for CASSLSGAVKGYTF.

The chain joins TRBV18 to TRBJ2-5; D uncertain. The CDR3 totals 14 residues. Per the germline V gene, CDR1 is KGHSH and CDR2 is LQKENI. V dropped 1 base and J dropped 2 bases, with 8 bases sitting between them. The CDR3 DNA follows: TGTGCCAGCTCACCACTGAGCATACAAGAGACCCAGTACTTC. It encodes CASSPLSIQETQYF. The full variable domain, completed using reference TRBV18 and TRBJ2-5, is NAGVMQNPRHLVRRRGQEARLRCSPMKGHSHVYWYRQLPEEGLKFMVYLQKENIIDESGMPKERFSAEFPKEGPSILRIQQVVRGDSAAYFCASSPLSIQETQYFGPGTRLLVL.

Only a few counts were recorded for this clone. V gene TRBV20-1 combines with J gene TRBJ2-1; perhaps TRBD2 as D (5 bases). Per germline, CDR1 DFQATT and CDR2 SNEGSKA (reference sequence). V was trimmed by 3 bases and J by 0 bases, leaving 15 bases between them. This CDR3 has 16 amino acids. CDR3 protein: CSASGWRVTSYNEQFF. The CDR3 nucleotides read TGCAGTGCTAGTGGTTGGCGGGTTACCTCCTACAATGAGCAGTTCTTC.

This rearrangement joins TRBV5-1 to TRBJ2-3; no reliable D call. The CDR3 consists of 15 residues. Germline V gives CDR1 SGHRS, CDR2 YFSETQ. V was pared by 4 bases and J by 4 bases, with 16 bases between. This CDR3 reads CASSTEPGGSDTQYF. In nucleotides, the CDR3 is TGCGCCAGCAGCACCGAACCGGGTGGTTCAGATACGCAGTATTTT. Combining the CDR3 with reference TRBV5-1 and TRBJ2-3 gives the whole variable domain KAGVTQTPRYLIKTRGQQVTLSCSPISGHRSVSWYQQTPGQGLQFLFEYFSETQRNKGNFPGRFSGRQFSNSRSEMNVSTLELGDSALYLCASSTEPGGSDTQYFGPGTRLTVL.

The chain joins TRBV12-3 or TRBV12-4 to TRBJ1-1; no firm D call. V was pared by 3 bases and J by 1 base, with 6 bases between. CDR3 length: 13 residues. CDR3 sequence reads: CASSLFRNTEAFF. CDR3 DNA sequence: TGTGCCAGCAGTTTGTTCAGGAACACTGAAGCTTTCTTT.

J is TRBJ1-2 and V is TRBV19; TRBD1 aligns across 9 bases. CDR3 length: 15 residues. The germline gives CDR1 LNHDA, CDR2 SQIVND (reference sequence). J gave up 6 bases and V 5 bases, and 10 bases lay outside the gene matches. The CDR3: CASSLMTGGNDGYTF. CDR3 nucleotide sequence: TGTGCCAGTAGTCTAATGACAGGGGGGAATGATGGCTACACCTTC.

The V gene is TRBV5-1, the J gene TRBJ1-1, with D maybe TRBD1 (6 bases). Trimming left V 4 bases short and J 1 base short, with 17 bases between. The CDR3 contains 16 residues. Germline CDR1 and CDR2: SGHRS and YFSETQ. This CDR3 reads CASSPRGINENTEAFF. DNA of the CDR3: TGCGCCAGCAGCCCCAGGGGTATTAATGAGAACACTGAAGCTTTCTTT.

The chain recombines TRBV18 with TRBJ1-2; TRBD1 is a possible D gene (5 bases). Deletions cut 6 bases from V and 3 bases from J, with 17 bases between. Germline lookup yields CDR1 KGHSH and CDR2 LQKENI. The CDR3 consists of 15 residues. Here the CDR3 DNA reads TGTGCCAGCTCGTATGGCCAGGGTGAGGACTATGGCTACACCTTC. Amino acids: CASSYGQGEDYGYTF.

In this sample, this clone turned up once. The chain employs TRBV6-5 and TRBJ2-7, with a tentative D call TRBD2 (5 bases). The CDR3 consists of 14 residues. Per the germline V gene, CDR1 is MNHEY and CDR2 is SVGAGI. Trimming took 0 bases from V and 4 from J, leaving 10 bases between them. CDR3 DNA sequence: TGTGCCAGCAGTTACTCGGACTCCCGGTACGAGCAGTACTTC. It translates to CASSYSDSRYEQYF.

V is TRBV30 and J is TRBJ1-5; D is uncertain. CDR1 and CDR2 (germline): GTSNPN, SVGIG (reference sequence). V was cut by 0 bases and J by 3 bases, with 9 bases left in between. The length of the CDR3 is 14 residues. CDR3 amino acids: CAWSVQGNNQPQHF. In DNA, the CDR3 is TGTGCCTGGAGTGTACAAGGGAACAATCAGCCCCAGCATTTT.

The chain links TRBV7-2 to TRBJ2-2; D is ambiguous. V gave up 0 bases and J gave up 6 bases, with 5 bases separating them. Germline V gene data show CDR1 as SGHTA and CDR2 as FQGNSA. The CDR3 spans 13 residues. The CDR3 region is CASSLAGPGELFF. In DNA form, the CDR3 reads TGTGCCAGCAGCTTAGCGGGTCCCGGGGAGCTGTTTTTT.

The chain couples TRBV10-3 to TRBJ2-7; D gene ambiguous. Germline CDR1 ENHRY, CDR2 SYGVKD. Trimming pared 6 bases from V and 3 bases from J, leaving 12 bases between. There are 13 residues in the CDR3. The CDR3 loop is CAISPPGSYEQYF. CDR3 bases: TGTGCCATCAGCCCCCCCGGCAGCTACGAGCAGTACTTC.